This TCR beta chain was captured by sequencing in a study of blood T cell repertoires in COVID-19. In the study's own analysis: Reference gene primer amplification gave estimated nucleated cell counts. Data came from immunoSEQ multiplex PCR; TCRdb stores just in-frame clones and leaves some out. From that table come the V and J calls and clone size; the DNA was used to work out D and trimming. This table has about 110,000 clones, roughly four fifths appearing once. The receptor was isolated from a woman in her sixties or seventies with acute or convalescent COVID-19. The sequencing input was peripheral blood.

The CDR3 coding sequence is TGTGCCAGCATCCTAGGGGATCCCTACAATGAGCAGTTCTTC. Its translation: CASILGDPYNEQFF. V gene TRBV7-9 combines with J gene TRBJ2-1; D is possibly TRBD1 (5 bases). This CDR3 region has 14 residues. Germline CDR1 SEHNR, CDR2 FQNEAQ (reference sequence). V was cut by 7 bases and J by 2 bases, with 12 bases left in between.